This T cell receptor (beta chain) was obtained from a study of T cell repertoires in aging, cancer and after chemotherapy. A mixed TRB-A/B primer pool amplified rearranged TRB by multiplex touch-down PCR. TCRdb redid the calling of the multiplex PCR reads with MiXCR, one entry per CDR3 protein. The data show about 11,000 distinct CDR3 sequences, roughly 33% seen once. This clonotype has just a few counts. Peripheral blood genomic DNA, not sorted cells or RNA, was the template. The TCR comes from a human donor in good health. The donor label of this sample is uncertain. Sequencing was performed on blood.

The CDR3 reads CASSFGTVEQYF. CDR3 nucleotides: TGTGCCAGCAGCTTCGGGACAGTCGAGCAGTACTTC. The rearrangement links TRBV5-4 to TRBJ2-7; TRBD1 matches at 7 bases. The CDR3 runs to 12 residues. From germline, CDR1 is SGHNT and CDR2 YYREEE (reference sequence). J lost 6 bases, V lost 2 bases, and 2 bases had no gene match.